A single T cell receptor beta chain is shown here with its context. This sample stems from a study of blood T cells in healthy people across ages. The sample providers were healthy Caucasian people from Russia, aged about 6 to 100. It was approximately 9 milliliters of peripheral blood that were drawn from each donor. Using a J-beta primer mix together with a sample-barcoded 5' primer, a second PCR was run for about 7 to 12 cycles. Each TCR beta cDNA got a 12-nucleotide random molecular identifier. One entry per CDR3 protein results from TCRdb running MiXCR on the 5' RACE reads. There are just under 750,000 distinct CDR3 sequences in the sample; 22% occur only once, and about 22% lies in the top ten. The CDR3 is 18 residues long. V dropped 3 bases and J dropped 0; count of bases not matched to a gene: 11. Germline CDR1 is SGHRS and CDR2 is YFSETQ.

The specimen sequenced was blood. The sequence came from a man between 70 and 80 years old in good health. V gene TRBV5-1 combines with J gene TRBJ2-1; TRBD2 agrees at 8 bases. The CDR3 DNA follows: TGCGCCAGCAGCTCTGCGGGAGGAGGGGGGAACTCCTACAATGAGCAGTTCTTC. This gives the protein CASSSAGGGGNSYNEQFF. The full variable domain, rest sourced from reference TRBV5-1 and TRBJ2-1, is KAGVTQTPRYLIKTRGQQVTLSCSPISGHRSVSWYQQTPGQGLQFLFEYFSETQRNKGNFPGRFSGRQFSNSRSEMNVSTLELGDSALYLCASSSAGGGGNSYNEQFFGPGTRLTVL.